One T cell receptor (beta chain) is described in this entry. What it binds is not known. The data originate from a study of Ad26.COV2.S vaccination and SARS-CoV-2 variants. Background on the study: Intramuscularly, Ad26.COV2.S was given either once or twice, 56 days apart. The study, taken as a whole, reports: Higher spike-specific TCR breadth was found in vaccine recipients than in placebo recipients.

The assay was immunoSEQ multiplex PCR, and TCRdb's table has in-frame clones only and misses some. The sample shows some 240,000 clones, around nine tenths of them seen only once. The treatment here: some 19 received Ad26.COV2.S at low or high dose, single or two shots; about 5 received placebo; per-sample allocation not given. After the first vaccine or placebo injection, samples were drawn on day 63. This sequence was found in a person between 18 and 65 years old who received the Ad26.COV2.S COVID-19 vaccine or a placebo. The source was peripheral blood, collected in a trial of Ad26.COV2.S vaccine versus placebo.

The CDR3, as DNA: TGCGCCAGCAGCCAGCAGACAGATACGCAGTATTTT. Protein: CASSQQTDTQYF. V gene TRBV4-3 combines with J gene TRBJ2-3; D unclear. CDR1 is LGHNA and CDR2 is YSLEER in the germline V gene. V gave up 3 bases and J gave up 3 bases, with 4 bases separating them. The CDR3 contains 12 residues.